A selection of T cell receptor beta chains follows, all from one sample in a study of blood T cell repertoires in COVID-19. This table comes from immunoSEQ multiplex PCR, and its TCRdb copy is limited to in-frame clones, with some not included. This repertoire shows about 120,000 clones, roughly 88% found once; its top ten account for about 1%. Source material: peripheral blood. Receptors originate from a woman older than 75 with acute or convalescent COVID-19. Both conserved end residues are part of each CDR3. D genes are given only for firm matches. Not every row has a clone size; where given, it reads once, few, many or a size class.

TRBV24-1	TRBD1	-	TRBJ2-2	TGTGCCACCAGTGGGACAGGCAAGAACACCGGGGAGCTGTTTTTT	CATSGTGKNTGELFF
TRBV7-6	-	-	TRBJ1-1	TGTGCCAGCAGCTTAGAGGGTAGGGGCACTGAAGCTTTCTTT	CASSLEGRGTEAFF
TRBV10-1	-	-	TRBJ2-1	TGCGCCAGCAGCGTCGGGGTACGGGGTGAGCAGTTCTTC	CASSVGVRGEQFF
TRBV19	TRBD1	-	TRBJ1-3	TGTGCCAGTAGTATAGGGACAGGGTTCTCTGGAAACACCATATATTTT	CASSIGTGFSGNTIYF
TRBV3-1/TRBV3-2	-	-	TRBJ2-2	TGTGCCAGCAGAGAAGGGGGGGCGAACACCGGGGAGCTGTTTTTT	CASREGGANTGELFF
TRBV4-1	TRBD2	-	TRBJ2-3	TGCGCCAGCAGCCAAGCTGGGGCTAGCGGCGACTATGCTAGCACAGATACGCAGTATTTT	CASSQAGASGDYASTDTQYF
TRBV27	TRBD1	once	TRBJ1-2	TGTGCCAGCAGTTTCCTGGACAGGGAGAGGGGCTACACCTTC	CASSFLDRERGYTF
TRBV4-3	-	-	TRBJ1-6	TGCGCCAGCAGCCAAGACAGGGGAAATATTTCACCCCTCCACTTT	CASSQDRGNISPLHF
TRBV4-3	-	once	TRBJ2-1	TGCGCCAGCAGCCAAGATACCGGACTTGTAAATGAGCAGTTCTTC	CASSQDTGLVNEQFF
TRBV9	TRBD1	-	TRBJ2-1	TGTGCCAGCAGCGTTGGACAGGGCTCCTACAATGAGCAGTTCTTC	CASSVGQGSYNEQFF
TRBV5-1	TRBD2	-	TRBJ2-1	TGCGCCAGCAGCTGGACTAGCGGGAGTCTTGATGAGCAGTTCTTC	CASSWTSGSLDEQFF
TRBV4-3	-	once	TRBJ2-3	TGCGCCAGCAGACGGGACTCGCAGTATTTT	CASRRDSQYF
TRBV28	TRBD2	-	TRBJ2-3	TGTGCCAGCAGTCCGGGACTAGCGGGGGAGGATACGCAGTATTTT	CASSPGLAGEDTQYF
TRBV12-5	-	once	TRBJ1-1	TGTGCTAGTGGTTTGGTCCTACAGGGCGTCGCTGAAGCTTTCTTT	CASGLVLQGVAEAFF
TRBV29-1	-	-	TRBJ2-3	TGCAGCGTTGCCTCAGGGTGGGCCACAGATACGCAGTATTTT	CSVASGWATDTQYF